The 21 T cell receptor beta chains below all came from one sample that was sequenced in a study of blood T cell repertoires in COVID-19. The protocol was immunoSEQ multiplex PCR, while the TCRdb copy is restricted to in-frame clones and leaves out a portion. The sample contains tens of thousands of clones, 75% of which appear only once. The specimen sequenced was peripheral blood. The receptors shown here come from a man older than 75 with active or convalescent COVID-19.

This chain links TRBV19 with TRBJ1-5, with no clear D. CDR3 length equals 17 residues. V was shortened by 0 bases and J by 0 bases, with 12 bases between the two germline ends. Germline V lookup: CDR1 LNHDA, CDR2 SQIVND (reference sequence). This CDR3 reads CASSIDAGIVSNQPQHF. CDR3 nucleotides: TGTGCCAGTAGTATAGACGCGGGGATAGTTAGCAATCAGCCCCAGCATTTT.

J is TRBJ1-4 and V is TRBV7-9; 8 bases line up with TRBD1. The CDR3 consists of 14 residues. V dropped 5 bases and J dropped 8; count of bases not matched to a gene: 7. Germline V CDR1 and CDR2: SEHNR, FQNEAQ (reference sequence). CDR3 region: CASSTGQGYEKLFF. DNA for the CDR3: TGTGCCAGCAGCACCGGACAGGGCTACGAAAAACTGTTTTTT.

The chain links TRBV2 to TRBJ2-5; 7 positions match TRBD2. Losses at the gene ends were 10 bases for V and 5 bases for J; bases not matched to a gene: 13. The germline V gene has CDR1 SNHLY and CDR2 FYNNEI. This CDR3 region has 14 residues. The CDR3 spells CATKSELARETQYF. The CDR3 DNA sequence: TGTGCCACCAAAAGTGAACTAGCGAGGGAGACCCAGTACTTC.

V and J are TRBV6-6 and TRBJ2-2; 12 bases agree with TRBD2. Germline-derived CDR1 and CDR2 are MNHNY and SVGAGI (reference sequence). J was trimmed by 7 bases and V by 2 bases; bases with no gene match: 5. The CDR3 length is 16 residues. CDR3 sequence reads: CASSYRLAGEGGELFF. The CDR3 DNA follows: TGTGCCAGCAGTTACAGACTAGCGGGAGAGGGCGGGGAGCTGTTTTTT.

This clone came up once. In nucleotides, the CDR3 is TGTGCCACCAGCAGGTCCAGGGGGCTGGACGAGCAGTACTTC. Protein sequence: CATSRSRGLDEQYF. This sequence joins TRBV15 and TRBJ2-7; 8 positions match TRBD1. Looked up from germline, CDR1 is LNHNV and CDR2 is YYDKDF (reference sequence). The CDR3 has 14 residues. The V and J ends lost 3 bases and 5 bases, in that order; junction bases with no gene match: 6.

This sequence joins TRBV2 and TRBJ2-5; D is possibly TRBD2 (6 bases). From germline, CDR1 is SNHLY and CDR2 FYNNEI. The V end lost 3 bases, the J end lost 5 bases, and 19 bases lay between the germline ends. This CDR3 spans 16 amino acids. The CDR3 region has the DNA TGTGCCAGCAGTGACCAGATGAGGGACTCCGGGGAGACCCAGTACTTC. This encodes CASSDQMRDSGETQYF.

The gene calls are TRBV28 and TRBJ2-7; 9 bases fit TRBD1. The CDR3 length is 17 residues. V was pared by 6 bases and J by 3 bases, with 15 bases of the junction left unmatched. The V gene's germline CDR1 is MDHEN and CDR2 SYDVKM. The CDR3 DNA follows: TGTGCCAGCAGCAATCCGGGACAGGGCCGAGTCAACTACGAGCAGTACTTC. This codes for CASSNPGQGRVNYEQYF.

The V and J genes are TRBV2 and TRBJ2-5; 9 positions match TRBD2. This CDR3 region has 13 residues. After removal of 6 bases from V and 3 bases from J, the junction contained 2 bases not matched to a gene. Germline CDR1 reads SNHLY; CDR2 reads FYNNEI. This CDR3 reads CASRRTSEETQYF. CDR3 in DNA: TGTGCCAGCAGGAGGACTAGCGAAGAGACCCAGTACTTC.

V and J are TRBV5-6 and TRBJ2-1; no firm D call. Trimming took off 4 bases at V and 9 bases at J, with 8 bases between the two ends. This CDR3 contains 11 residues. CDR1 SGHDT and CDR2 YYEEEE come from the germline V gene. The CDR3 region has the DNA TGTGCCAGCAGCAAGAACAGTGAGCAGTTCTTC. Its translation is CASSKNSEQFF.

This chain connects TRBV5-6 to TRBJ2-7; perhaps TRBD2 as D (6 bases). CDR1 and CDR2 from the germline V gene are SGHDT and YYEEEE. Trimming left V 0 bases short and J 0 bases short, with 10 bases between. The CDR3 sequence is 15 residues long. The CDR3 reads CASSLAGASSYEQYF. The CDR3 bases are TGTGCCAGCAGCTTGGCGGGAGCCTCCTCCTACGAGCAGTACTTC. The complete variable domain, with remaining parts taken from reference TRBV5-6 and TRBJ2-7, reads DAGVTQSPTHLIKTRGQQVTLRCSPKSGHDTVSWYQQALGQGPQFIFQYYEEEERQRGNFPDRFSGHQFPNYSSELNVNALLLGDSALYLCASSLAGASSYEQYFGPGTRLTVT.

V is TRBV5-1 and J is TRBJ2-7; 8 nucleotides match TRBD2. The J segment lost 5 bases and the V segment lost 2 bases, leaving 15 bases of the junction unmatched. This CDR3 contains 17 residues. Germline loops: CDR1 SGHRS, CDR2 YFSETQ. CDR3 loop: CASSFMGMAGGVNEQYF. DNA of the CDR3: TGCGCCAGCAGCTTCATGGGTATGGCGGGAGGTGTCAACGAGCAGTACTTC. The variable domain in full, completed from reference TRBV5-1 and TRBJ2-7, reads KAGVTQTPRYLIKTRGQQVTLSCSPISGHRSVSWYQQTPGQGLQFLFEYFSETQRNKGNFPGRFSGRQFSNSRSEMNVSTLELGDSALYLCASSFMGMAGGVNEQYFGPGTRLTVT.

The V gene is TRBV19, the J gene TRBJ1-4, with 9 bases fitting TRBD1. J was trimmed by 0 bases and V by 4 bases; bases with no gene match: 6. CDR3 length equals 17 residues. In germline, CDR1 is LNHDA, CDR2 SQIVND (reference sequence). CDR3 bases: TGTGCCAGTAGTACCGGACAGGGGAAAGCAACTAATGAAAAACTGTTTTTT. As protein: CASSTGQGKATNEKLFF. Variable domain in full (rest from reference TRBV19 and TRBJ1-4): DGGITQSPKYLFRKEGQNVTLSCEQNLNHDAMYWYRQDPGQGLRLIYYSQIVNDFQKGDIAEGYSVSREKKESFPLTVTSAQKNPTAFYLCASSTGQGKATNEKLFFGSGTQLSVL.

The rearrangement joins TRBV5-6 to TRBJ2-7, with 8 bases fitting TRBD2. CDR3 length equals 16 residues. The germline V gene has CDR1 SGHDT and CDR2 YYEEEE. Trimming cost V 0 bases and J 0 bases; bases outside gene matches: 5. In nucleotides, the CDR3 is TGTGCCAGCAGCTTGGTGGTTAGCGGGACCTCCTACGAGCAGTACTTC. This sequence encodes CASSLVVSGTSYEQYF.

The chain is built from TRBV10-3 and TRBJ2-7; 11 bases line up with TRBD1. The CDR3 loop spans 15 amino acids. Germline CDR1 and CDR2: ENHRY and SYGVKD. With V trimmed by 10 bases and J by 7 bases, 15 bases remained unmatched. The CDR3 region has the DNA TGTGCCACTACAGGCGGACAGGGGGCCCGTGGGGAGCAGTACTTC. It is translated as CATTGGQGARGEQYF.

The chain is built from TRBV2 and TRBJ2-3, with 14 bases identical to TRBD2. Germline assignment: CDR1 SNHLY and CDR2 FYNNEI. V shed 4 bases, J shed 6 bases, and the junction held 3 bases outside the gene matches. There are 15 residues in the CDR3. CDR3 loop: CASSVGLAGADTQYF. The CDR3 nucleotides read TGTGCCAGCAGTGTGGGACTAGCGGGAGCTGATACGCAGTATTTT.

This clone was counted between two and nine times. CDR3 DNA: TGTGCCAGCAGCTTGGGAGGGCTAGCGGGAGGTGGCGAGCAGTTCTTC. Translated: CASSLGGLAGGGEQFF. The chain carries TRBV5-4 and TRBJ2-1; 11 nucleotides match TRBD2. The CDR3 runs 16 residues. V was pared by 0 bases and J by 10 bases, with 9 bases of the junction left unmatched. The germline V gene has CDR1 SGHNT and CDR2 YYREEE (reference sequence).

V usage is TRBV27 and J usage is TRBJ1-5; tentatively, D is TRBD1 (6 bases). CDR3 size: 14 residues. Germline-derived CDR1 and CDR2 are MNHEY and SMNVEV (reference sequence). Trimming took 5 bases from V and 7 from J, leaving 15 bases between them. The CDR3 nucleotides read TGTGCCAGCAGTATCAGGGGACGATTCCAGCCCCAGCATTTT. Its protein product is CASSIRGRFQPQHF.

CDR3 bases: TGTGCCAGCAGCTTAAGATACTCCTCTGGAAACACCATATATTTT. Its protein is CASSLRYSSGNTIYF. The chain is built from TRBV11-2 and TRBJ1-3; D is unclear. From germline, CDR1 is SGHAT and CDR2 FQNNGV. This CDR3 has 15 residues. Deletions cut 2 bases from V and 0 bases from J, with 8 bases between.

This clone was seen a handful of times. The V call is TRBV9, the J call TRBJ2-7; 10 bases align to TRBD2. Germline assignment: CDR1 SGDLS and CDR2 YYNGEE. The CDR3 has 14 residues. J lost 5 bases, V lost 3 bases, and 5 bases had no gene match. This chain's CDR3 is CASSAGTSADEQYF. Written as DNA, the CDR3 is TGTGCCAGCAGCGCCGGGACTAGCGCAGACGAGCAGTACTTC.

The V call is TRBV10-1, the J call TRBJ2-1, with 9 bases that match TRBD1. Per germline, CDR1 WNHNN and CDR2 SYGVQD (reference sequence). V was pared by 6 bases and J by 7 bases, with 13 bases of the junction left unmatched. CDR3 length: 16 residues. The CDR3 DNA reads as TGCGCCAGCAGCGTCCACAGGGGGCTGATTCTAAATGAGCAGTTCTTC. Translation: CASSVHRGLILNEQFF.

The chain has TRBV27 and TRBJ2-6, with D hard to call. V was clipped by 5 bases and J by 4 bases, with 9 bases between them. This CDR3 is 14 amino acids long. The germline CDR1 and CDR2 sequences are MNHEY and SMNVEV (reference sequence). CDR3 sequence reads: CASSIDSGANVLTF. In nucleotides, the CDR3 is TGTGCCAGCAGTATAGATTCCGGGGCCAACGTCCTGACTTTC.